The source of this T cell receptor beta chain is a study of CD8+ T cells in alopecia areata. Study context: Patients in the study were on tofacitinib for 6 to 18 months, then off it for 6 months. The study, taken as a whole, reports: In scalp and blood, many expanded lesional clones persisted during tofacitinib. Scalp clonality and expanded CD8+ clones among the top 100 were significantly decreased by tofacitinib.

Treatment denoted: oral pan-JAK inhibitor, 5-10 mg twice daily. In each case, RNA was isolated and then reverse transcribed into cDNA as the sequencing template. Sequenced by immunoSEQ multiplex PCR; TCRdb stores in-frame clones only, minus some. The data contain around 200,000 clones, roughly 50% of them singletons. A note on this clone: The antigen is undetermined.

The V gene lost 0 bases and the J gene lost 11 bases, with 8 bases spanning the gap. The germline gives CDR1 GTSNPN, CDR2 SVGIG (reference sequence). The CDR3 has 11 residues. The source was CD8+ T cells sorted from blood, collected at week 24, from a patient treated with tofacitinib. The rearrangement links TRBV30 to TRBJ2-4; no clear D. This clonotype was sampled from a human donor with alopecia areata. The CDR3 region has the DNA TGTGCCTGGAGTGTAGGGATAGTTCAGTACTTC. Translated: CAWSVGIVQYF.